This T cell receptor (beta chain) was profiled in a study of blood T cell repertoires in COVID-19. Per the original methods: The assay estimated nucleated cells by amplifying reference gene primers. Profiling relied on immunoSEQ multiplex PCR, and the TCRdb table lists in-frame clones only, not all of them. V and J calls and clone size are as listed in that table; D and trimming were resolved from the DNA. Found here are hundreds of thousands of clones, almost 90% of them singletons; the top ten hold 6% to 8%. The TCR originated in a woman in her 70s with COVID-19, enrolled during active disease. Sequencing input: peripheral blood.

CDR3 sequence: CASSQDLAAGNQPQHF. Written as DNA, the CDR3 is TGCGCCAGCAGCCAAGATCTAGCGGCGGGAAATCAGCCCCAGCATTTT. The V and J genes are TRBV4-3 and TRBJ1-5; unclear D gene. Looked up from germline, CDR1 is LGHNA and CDR2 is YSLEER. The CDR3 runs to 16 residues. V dropped 0 bases and J dropped 4 bases, with 13 bases sitting between them.